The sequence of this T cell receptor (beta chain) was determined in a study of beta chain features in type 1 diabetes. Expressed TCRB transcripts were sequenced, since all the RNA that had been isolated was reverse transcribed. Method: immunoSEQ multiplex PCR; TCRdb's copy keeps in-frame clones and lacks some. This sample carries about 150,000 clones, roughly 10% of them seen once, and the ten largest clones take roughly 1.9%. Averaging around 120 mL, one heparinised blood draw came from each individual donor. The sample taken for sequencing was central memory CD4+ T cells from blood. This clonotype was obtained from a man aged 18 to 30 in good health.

DNA of the CDR3: TGCGCCAGCAGCTCCCTGATGGCACGTGATACGCAGTATTTT. This translates into CASSSLMARDTQYF. The chain joins TRBV5-1 to TRBJ2-3; no definite D call. Germline V gene sequence: CDR1 SGHRS, CDR2 YFSETQ. Trimming removed 3 bases from V and 6 bases from J, with 14 bases in between. This CDR3 region has 14 residues. Filled out from reference TRBV5-1 and TRBJ2-3, the complete variable domain reads KAGVTQTPRYLIKTRGQQVTLSCSPISGHRSVSWYQQTPGQGLQFLFEYFSETQRNKGNFPGRFSGRQFSNSRSEMNVSTLELGDSALYLCASSSLMARDTQYFGPGTRLTVL.